This T cell receptor (beta chain) was recorded in a study of blood T cell repertoires in COVID-19. Overall study: Samples taken during acute and convalescent COVID-19 were collected in the United States, Italy and Spain. The cDNA or gDNA used as material had been derived from T cells, B-cell-depleted T cells, or PBMCs.

V gave up 0 bases and J gave up 7 bases, with 14 bases separating them. Per the germline V gene, CDR1 is MGHRA and CDR2 is YSYEKL. This CDR3 has 15 residues. Original processing notes: Nucleated cell counts were estimated from reference gene primer amplification. Assay used: immunoSEQ multiplex PCR; TCRdb lists only in-frame clones, some missing. V and J calls and clone size are given by that table; D and trimming were obtained from the DNA. The profile covers roughly 300,000 clones, with about 89% appearing a single time and roughly 7.1% taken by the ten largest. The rearrangement joins TRBV4-1 to TRBJ2-3; TRBD2 is a possible D gene (5 bases). This clonotype originated in a woman aged 45 to 65 who had recovered from COVID-19. Sequencing input: peripheral blood. The CDR3 DNA reads as TGCGCCAGCAGCCAAGAACTGAGGGTGGTGAATACGCAGTATTTT. It encodes CASSQELRVVNTQYF.